The 21 T cell receptor beta chains in this list originate from one sample, sequenced in a study of blood T cell repertoires in COVID-19. Libraries were prepared by immunoSEQ multiplex PCR; TCRdb keeps only in-frame clonotypes and omits some of them. This sample carries 180,000 or so clones, more than 75% of them seen once, and the ten largest clones take roughly 7.8%. The material sequenced was peripheral blood. Receptor source: a woman aged 45-59 years with active or convalescent COVID-19.

This rearrangement joins TRBV5-1 to TRBJ2-5; the match to TRBD2 covers 13 bases. The CDR3 has 16 amino acids. Germline V CDR1 and CDR2: SGHRS, YFSETQ. J lost 4 bases, V lost 2 bases, and 5 bases had no gene match. The CDR3 coding sequence is TGCGCCAGCAGCTTACTAGCGGGGGGGGAAAGAGAGACCCAGTACTTC. Its translation is CASSLLAGGERETQYF.

This clone has just a few counts. The CDR3 nucleotides read TGTGCCAGCACCTATGACACAATTAACTATGGCTACACCTTC. Translated: CASTYDTINYGYTF. The rearrangement joins TRBV7-2 to TRBJ1-2; D gene unclear. The CDR3 has 14 amino acids. In germline, CDR1 is SGHTA, CDR2 FQGNSA. Trimming pared 7 bases from V and 1 base from J, leaving 13 bases between. Based on the CDR3 plus reference TRBV7-2 and TRBJ1-2, the full variable domain is GAGVSQSPSNKVTEKGKDVELRCDPISGHTALYWYRQSLGQGLEFLIYFQGNSAPDKSGLPSDRFSAERTGGSVSTLTIQRTQQEDSAVYLCASTYDTINYGYTFGSGTRLTVV.

This chain links TRBV11-2 with TRBJ2-1; 12 nucleotides align to TRBD2. Germline V gene lookup returns CDR1 SGHAT and CDR2 FQNNGV. This CDR3 region has 14 residues. Losses at the gene ends were 1 base for V and 9 bases for J; bases not matched to a gene: 1. This chain's CDR3 is CASSLATSGSEQFF. CDR3 DNA sequence: TGTGCCAGCAGCTTAGCGACTAGCGGGAGTGAGCAGTTCTTC.

The rearrangement links TRBV6-2 or TRBV6-3 to TRBJ2-2, with a weak D call TRBD1 (5 bases). CDR1 is MNHEY and CDR2 is SVGEGT in the germline V gene. With 3 bases removed from V and 4 bases from J, the gap between germline ends came to 15 bases. This CDR3 has 16 residues. The CDR3 DNA reads TGTGCCAGCAGTTATGCCTCACAGGAGCCCACCGGGGAGCTGTTTTTT. Amino acids: CASSYASQEPTGELFF.

This chain connects TRBV12-3 or TRBV12-4 to TRBJ1-5; 7 positions match TRBD1. The CDR3 extends over 13 amino acids. V lost 5 bases, J lost 16 bases, and 14 bases stayed unmatched. CDR3: CASSHSRTGSAHF. The CDR3 DNA reads as TGTGCCAGCAGTCACTCGCGGACAGGAAGCGCCCATTTT.

There are a few counts of this clone. The gene calls are TRBV24-1 and TRBJ2-7; 9 bases are a match to TRBD1. This CDR3 comprises 13 residues. Germline CDR1 is KGHDR and CDR2 is SFDVKD. The trim removed 5 bases at V and 6 bases at J, leaving 4 bases unmatched. The CDR3 DNA follows: TGTGCCACCAGTGCCGGGACAGGGAGCGAGCAGTACTTC. The encoded protein is CATSAGTGSEQYF.

This clone was detected once. Here the CDR3 reads CASSSARFPGQLNYGYTF. DNA for the CDR3: TGTGCCAGCAGCTCGGCCCGGTTCCCGGGACAACTTAACTATGGCTACACCTTC. The chain recombines TRBV7-2 with TRBJ1-2; TRBD1 might be the D (6 bases). V lost 4 bases and J lost 1, with 22 bases in between. The germline V gene encodes CDR1 SGHTA and CDR2 FQGNSA. CDR3 length: 18 residues.

The V and J genes are TRBV5-1 and TRBJ2-7; 8 bases map to TRBD1. Trimming removed 4 bases from V and 7 bases from J; junction bases left unmatched: 7. This CDR3 has 13 amino acids. Germline CDR1 and CDR2: SGHRS and YFSETQ. Here the CDR3 reads CASSQGALREQYF. The CDR3 DNA follows: TGCGCCAGCAGCCAGGGGGCCCTTCGGGAGCAGTACTTC.

This clone was recorded once. The V and J genes are TRBV6-5 and TRBJ2-5, with 7 bases that match TRBD1. The CDR3 sequence is 14 residues long. Germline V gene data show CDR1 as MNHEY and CDR2 as SVGAGI. V dropped 3 bases and J dropped 2; count of bases not matched to a gene: 3. The DNA for the CDR3 is TGTGCCAGCAGTTATCAACAGGGGCAAGAGACCCAGTACTTC. Translating gives CASSYQQGQETQYF.

The J gene is TRBJ2-5, the V gene TRBV28; 12 nucleotides agree with TRBD2. The junction had 6 bases not matched to a gene; V was cut back by 5 bases and J by 5 bases. Germline values: CDR1 MDHEN, CDR2 SYDVKM. This CDR3 is built from 15 residues. In DNA, the CDR3 is TGTGCCAGCAGTCCCCTAGCGGGAGGGGGGGAGACCCAGTACTTC. It codes for CASSPLAGGGETQYF.

This clone was detected once. DNA for the CDR3: TGTGCCAGCTCAAATCCCGACAGGTTAGATTATGGCTACACCTTC. It is translated as CASSNPDRLDYGYTF. V usage is TRBV18 and J usage is TRBJ1-2; the D gene is possibly TRBD1 (6 bases). V lost 5 bases and J lost 5, with 18 bases in between. Germline values: CDR1 KGHSH, CDR2 LQKENI. This CDR3 region has 15 residues.

V gene TRBV5-1 combines with J gene TRBJ1-3, with D possibly matching TRBD1 (5 bases). Germline loops: CDR1 SGHRS, CDR2 YFSETQ. The CDR3 contains 17 residues. Trimming pared 7 bases from V and 0 bases from J, leaving 20 bases between. The CDR3 reads CASRPGGPLGSGNTIYF. In DNA form, the CDR3 reads TGCGCCAGCCGCCCCGGGGGACCTCTGGGCTCTGGAAACACCATATATTTT.

The chain joins TRBV30 to TRBJ2-5, with 9 bases identical to TRBD2. This CDR3 spans 15 amino acids. CDR1 GTSNPN and CDR2 SVGIG come from the germline V gene (reference sequence). With 2 bases clipped from V and 4 bases from J, the junction kept 8 bases outside the gene matches. The CDR3 loop reads CAWSPGLARGETQYF. The CDR3 DNA follows: TGTGCCTGGAGTCCGGGACTAGCCCGAGGAGAGACCCAGTACTTC.

The chain combines TRBV30 with TRBJ1-1; TRBD1 matches 8 bases. Trimming cost V 5 bases and J 7 bases; bases outside gene matches: 12. The CDR3 is 14 amino acids. Germline V gene data show CDR1 as GTSNPN and CDR2 as SVGIG (reference sequence). Here the CDR3 reads CAWGTGLAVYEAFF. DNA of the CDR3: TGTGCCTGGGGGACAGGACTCGCCGTATATGAAGCTTTCTTT.

V gene TRBV3-1 (or the pseudogene TRBV3-2) combines with J gene TRBJ1-3; D unclear. The V end was cut by 4 bases, the J end by 2 bases, with 9 bases between. The CDR3 extends over 14 amino acids. The germline V gene encodes CDR1 LGHDT and CDR2 YNNKEL (reference sequence). The CDR3 region is CASSLQRTGNTIYF. CDR3 coding DNA: TGTGCCAGCAGCCTACAGAGAACTGGAAACACCATATATTTT.

V gene TRBV28 combines with J gene TRBJ1-2; no clear D. Germline lookup yields CDR1 MDHEN and CDR2 SYDVKM. Trimming took 7 bases from V and 3 from J, leaving 12 bases between them. The CDR3 totals 13 residues. CDR3 DNA sequence: TGTGCCAGCACCCGGCTAGTGCACTATGGCTACACCTTC. This codes for CASTRLVHYGYTF.

On this clone: Being one base from a much bigger clone, this may be a read error. The CDR3 loop is CANSDWGPNNEQFF. For the CDR3, the DNA is TGTGCCAACAGTGATTGGGGGCCGAACAATGAGCAGTTCTTC. This chain links TRBV6-1 with TRBJ2-1, with D tentatively TRBD1 (6 bases). The germline CDR1 and CDR2 sequences are MNHNS and SASEGT. There are 14 residues in the CDR3.

This clone has only a few counts. The V call is TRBV5-4, the J call TRBJ2-1, with unresolved D. CDR1 SGHNT and CDR2 YYREEE come from the germline V gene (reference sequence). Trimming pared 0 bases from V and 6 bases from J, leaving 13 bases between. This CDR3 spans 15 amino acids. CDR3 DNA sequence: TGTGCCAGCAGCTTGGCCAGGTCATCAGCCAATGAGCAGTTCTTC. It yields the protein CASSLARSSANEQFF.

The V and J genes are TRBV18 and TRBJ1-2, with D maybe TRBD1 (5 bases). The germline CDR1 and CDR2 sequences are KGHSH and LQKENI. The CDR3 length is 14 residues. V lost 3 bases and J 6 bases, leaving 14 bases between the germline ends. DNA of the CDR3: TGTGCCAGCTCACCGGACGCAGGGAACGATGGCTACACCTTC. Translated, it gives CASSPDAGNDGYTF.

The genes are TRBV12-5 and TRBJ2-7; 8 nucleotides line up with TRBD1. Trimming removed 0 bases from V and 4 bases from J; junction bases left unmatched: 8. Germline CDR1 reads LGHNT; CDR2 reads FRNRAP. This CDR3 spans 16 amino acids. The DNA of the CDR3 is TGTGCTAGTGGTTTGGTAGTCGGCAGGGGGCCGTACGAGCAGTACTTC. Translating gives CASGLVVGRGPYEQYF.

The gene calls are TRBV19 and TRBJ1-5, with a possible D match to TRBD1 (6 bases). This CDR3 has 16 amino acids. V lost 0 bases to trimming and J lost 7 bases, with 16 bases between them. Germline CDR1 is LNHDA and CDR2 is SQIVND (reference sequence). The CDR3 region is CASSIDLRGGRQPQHF. CDR3 nucleotide sequence: TGTGCCAGTAGTATAGATCTCCGGGGGGGCCGACAGCCCCAGCATTTT.